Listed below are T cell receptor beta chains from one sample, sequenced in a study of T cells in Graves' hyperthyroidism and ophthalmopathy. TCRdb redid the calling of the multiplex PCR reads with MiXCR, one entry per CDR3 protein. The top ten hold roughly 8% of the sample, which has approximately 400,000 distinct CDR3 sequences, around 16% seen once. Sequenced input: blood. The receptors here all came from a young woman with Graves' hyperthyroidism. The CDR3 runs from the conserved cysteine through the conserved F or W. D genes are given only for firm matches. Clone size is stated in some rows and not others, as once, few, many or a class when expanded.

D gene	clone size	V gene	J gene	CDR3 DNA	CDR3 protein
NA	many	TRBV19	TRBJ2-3	TGTGCCAGTAGTATTTCCCAGGCGGCGCAGTATTTT	CASSISQAAQYF
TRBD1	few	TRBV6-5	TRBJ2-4	TGTGCCAGCAGTTACTCAACAGGGGGGCCCATTCAGTACTTC	CASSYSTGGPIQYF
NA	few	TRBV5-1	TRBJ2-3	TGCGCCACCAAAGGGAATGTCGCAGATACGCAGTATTTT	CATKGNVADTQYF
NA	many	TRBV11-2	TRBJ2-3	TGTGCCAGCAGCTTAGACCATAACCCTTACACAGATACGCAGTATTTT	CASSLDHNPYTDTQYF
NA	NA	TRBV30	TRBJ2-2	TGTGCCTTTGACCCGGGACCGAACACCGGGGAGCTGTTTTTT	CAFDPGPNTGELFF
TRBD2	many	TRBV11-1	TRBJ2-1	TGTGCCAGCAGCTTTGGGACTAGCGGGCACAATGAGCAGTTCTTC	CASSFGTSGHNEQFF
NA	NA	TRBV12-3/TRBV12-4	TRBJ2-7	TGTGCCAGCAGTGTTGGGGGGCAGTACTTC	CASSVGGQYF
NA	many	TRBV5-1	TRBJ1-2	TGCGCCAGCACCCCCCGGGGGCAGCCTCTTTCCTATGGCTACACCTTC	CASTPRGQPLSYGYTF
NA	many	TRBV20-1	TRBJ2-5	TGCAGTGCTAGAGATCCGCGGAAAGAGACCCAGTACTTC	CSARDPRKETQYF
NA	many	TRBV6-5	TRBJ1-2	TGTGCCAGCAGTTACAGGGGGACCTATGGCTACACCTTC	CASSYRGTYGYTF
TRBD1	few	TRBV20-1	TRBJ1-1	TGCAGTGCAGGGACAGGGTGGGGGAGTACTGAAGCTTTCTTT	CSAGTGWGSTEAFF
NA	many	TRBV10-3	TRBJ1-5	TGTGCCATCAGTCTACAGCCGACCAATCAGCCCCAGCATTTT	CAISLQPTNQPQHF
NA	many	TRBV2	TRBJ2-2	TGTGCCAGCCGATCGGACCAGGGGGGGACCGGGGAGCTGTTTTTT	CASRSDQGGTGELFF
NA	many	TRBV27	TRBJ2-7	TGTGCCAGCAGCCCGGTTGGGGTTGCGGGAGAGCAGTACTTC	CASSPVGVAGEQYF
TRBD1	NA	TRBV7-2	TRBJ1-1	TGTGCCAGCAGCCCCCGACAGGGTATCACTGAAGCTTTCTTT	CASSPRQGITEAFF
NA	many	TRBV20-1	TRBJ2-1	TGCAGTGCTAGTGGGGGAAACTACAATGAGCAGTTCTTC	CSASGGNYNEQFF
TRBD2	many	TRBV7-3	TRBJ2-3	TGTGCCAGCAGCTTTGCTAGCGGGGTCACAGATACGCAGTATTTT	CASSFASGVTDTQYF
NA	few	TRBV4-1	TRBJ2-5	TGCGCCAGCAGCCAAGATTACCCGGGAGAGACCCAGTACTTC	CASSQDYPGETQYF
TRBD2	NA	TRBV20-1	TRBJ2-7	TGCAGTGCTAGAGATCGACTAGCCGAGTCCTACGAGCAGTACTTC	CSARDRLAESYEQYF
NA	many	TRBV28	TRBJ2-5	TGTGCCAGCAGTTTCGGGGGGCTCCGTGAGACCCAGTACTTC	CASSFGGLRETQYF
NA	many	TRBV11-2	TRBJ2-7	TGTGCCAGCAGCTTGGGGTACTTCTACGAGCAGTACTTC	CASSLGYFYEQYF
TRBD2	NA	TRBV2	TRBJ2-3	TGTGCCAGCCGACTAGCGGGTCGCAGCACAGATACGCAGTATTTT	CASRLAGRSTDTQYF
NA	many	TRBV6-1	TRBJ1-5	TGTGCCAGCAGTTACTCCGGTGGGCCCCAGCATTTT	CASSYSGGPQHF
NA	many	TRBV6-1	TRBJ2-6	TGTGCCAGCAGTGCCCGCGACAAGGGACTTAACTCTGGGGCCAACGTCCTGACTTTC	CASSARDKGLNSGANVLTF
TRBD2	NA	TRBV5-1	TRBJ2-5	TGCGCCAGCAGCTTCGGACTAGCGGGCGGAACGGAGACCCAGTACTTC	CASSFGLAGGTETQYF
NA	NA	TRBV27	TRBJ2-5	TGTGCCAGCAGTTTCAGGGCCCTGATGGGATCCCAAGAGACCCAGTACTTC	CASSFRALMGSQETQYF
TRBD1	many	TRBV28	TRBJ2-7	TGTGCCAGCAGATCGACAGGGGCCTCCTACGAGCAGTACTTC	CASRSTGASYEQYF
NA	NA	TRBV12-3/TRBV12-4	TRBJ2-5	TGTGCCGGCAGTTTCCGGACGGGGGATTTAGAGACCCAGTACTTC	CAGSFRTGDLETQYF
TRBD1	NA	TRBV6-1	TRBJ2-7	TGTGCCACCCCAGGGGGACAGTCCTACGAGCAGTACTTC	CATPGGQSYEQYF
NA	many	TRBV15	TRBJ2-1	TGTGCCACCAGCAGACCGGGGCTTGGGTTCCGGGAGCAGTTCTTC	CATSRPGLGFREQFF
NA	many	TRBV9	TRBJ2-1	TGTGCCAGCAGCGTAAGGGGGACTCAGGCGAATGAGCAGTTCTTC	CASSVRGTQANEQFF
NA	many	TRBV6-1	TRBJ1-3	TGTGCCAGCAGTGAAGCGCTGGGCTCTGGAAACACCATATATTTT	CASSEALGSGNTIYF
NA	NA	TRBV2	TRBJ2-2	TGTGCCAGCAGTCACAGGTCGAACACCGGGGAGCTGTTTTTT	CASSHRSNTGELFF
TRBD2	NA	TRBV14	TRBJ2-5	TGTGCCAGCAGCTCTCGACTAGCGGGATTTGAGACCCAGTACTTC	CASSSRLAGFETQYF
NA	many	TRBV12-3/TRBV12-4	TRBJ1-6	TGTGCCAGCAGTTTGGGCAGGGTGGATTCACCCCTCCACTTT	CASSLGRVDSPLHF
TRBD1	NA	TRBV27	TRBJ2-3	TGTGCCAGCAGTTCCCACCGGACAGGACAGAGGACAGATACGCAGTATTTT	CASSSHRTGQRTDTQYF
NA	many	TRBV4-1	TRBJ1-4	TGCGCCAGCAGCCCGCTCCCTAATGAAAAACTGTTTTTT	CASSPLPNEKLFF
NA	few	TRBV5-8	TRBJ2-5	TGTGCCAGCAGAGGAGAGAAGGGACGAACCCAGTACTTC	CASRGEKGRTQYF
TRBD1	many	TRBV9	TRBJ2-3	TGTGCCAGCAGCATGGGACAGGGGGCGGCAGATACGCAGTATTTT	CASSMGQGAADTQYF
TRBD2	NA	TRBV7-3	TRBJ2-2	TGTGCCAGCGGCCTTACTAGCGGAGGCGTTGGCGGGGAGCTGTTTTTT	CASGLTSGGVGGELFF
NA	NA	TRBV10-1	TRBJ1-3	TGCGCCAGCAGTCCGGCAGGCTCTGGAAACACCATATATTTT	CASSPAGSGNTIYF